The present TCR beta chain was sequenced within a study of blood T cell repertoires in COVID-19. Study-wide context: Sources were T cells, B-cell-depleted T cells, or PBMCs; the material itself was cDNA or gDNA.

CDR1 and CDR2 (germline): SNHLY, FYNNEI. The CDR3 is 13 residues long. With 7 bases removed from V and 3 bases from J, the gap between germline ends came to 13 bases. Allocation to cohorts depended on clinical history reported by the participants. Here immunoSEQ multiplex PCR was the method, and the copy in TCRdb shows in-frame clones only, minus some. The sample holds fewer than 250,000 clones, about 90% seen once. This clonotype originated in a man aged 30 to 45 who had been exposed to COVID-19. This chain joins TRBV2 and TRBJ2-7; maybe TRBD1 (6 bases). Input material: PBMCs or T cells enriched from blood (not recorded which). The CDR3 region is CASKQGSSYEQYF. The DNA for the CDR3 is TGTGCCAGCAAACAGGGAAGTAGCTACGAGCAGTACTTC. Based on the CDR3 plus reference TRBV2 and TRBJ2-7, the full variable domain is EPEVTQTPSHQVTQMGQEVILRCVPISNHLYFYWYRQILGQKVEFLVSFYNNEISEKSEIFDDQFSVERPDGSNFTLKIRSTKLEDSAMYFCASKQGSSYEQYFGPGTRLTVT.